This TCR beta chain comes out of a study of read filtering for tumor transcriptome and immune sequencing. On the study more broadly: Whole-transcriptome libraries were prepared after DNase treatment.

This library used roughly 400 ng RNA and molecular barcoded adaptors spanning alpha/delta and beta/gamma chains. From the reads, TCRdb called clonotypes with MiXCR, one entry per CDR3 protein. The sample has 30,000 to 40,000 distinct CDR3 sequences, 12% to 15% seen once; the top ten hold roughly 18%. Germline lookup yields CDR1 MNHEY and CDR2 SVGEGT. The CDR3 covers 13 residues. V lost 1 base to trimming and J lost 0 bases, with 3 bases between them. This clonotype was seen at least ten times. Its matching antigen is unknown. General study findings and limits: The sorted CD138-negative fraction was a mixed bone marrow immune population, not purified T cells.

This sequence originates from a donor aged 40 or over with multiple myeloma. The specimen sequenced was a population of CD138-negative cells sorted from bone marrow. The V call is TRBV6-2 or TRBV6-3, the J call TRBJ1-1; D gene unclear. The CDR3 nucleotides are TGTGCCAGCAGTTACTACATGAACACTGAAGCTTTCTTT. Its protein product is CASSYYMNTEAFF.